These T cell receptor beta chains were read from a single sample in a study of cytomegalovirus exposure and HLA in healthy donors. The repertoire was sequenced with immunoSEQ multiplex PCR; TCRdb's copy has only in-frame clones and lacks some. The sample holds tens of thousands of clones, approximately 65% seen once. The sequenced sample consisted of PBMCs. Receptors originate from a man aged 30 to 45 in good health and CMV-seronegative. CDR3s include the opening cysteine and the closing phenylalanine or tryptophan. A D gene is named only where the DNA matches it firmly. Not every row has a clone size; where given, it reads once, few, many or a size class.

>.|TRBJ1-2|TRBD1|TRBV30
TGTGCCTGGAGTGTAAACAGGGGCTATGGCTACACCTTC
CAWSVNRGYGYTF
>.|TRBJ2-7|TRBD1|TRBV27
TGTGCCAGCAGTACAACGACAGGGTATTACGAGCAGTACTTC
CASSTTTGYYEQYF
>few|TRBJ1-4|.|TRBV5-4
TGTGCCAGCAGCCCAGGGGTTCGAACTAATGAAAAACTGTTTTTT
CASSPGVRTNEKLFF
>.|TRBJ2-5|.|TRBV6-6
TGTGCCAGCAGTTCCGGCGGGGGCCTACAAGAGACCCAGTACTTC
CASSSGGGLQETQYF
>.|TRBJ1-1|TRBD1|TRBV14
TGTGCCAGCACATCTAGACAGGGGCCTTTGAACACTGAAGCTTTCTTT
CASTSRQGPLNTEAFF
>medium-sized|TRBJ2-7|TRBD1|TRBV2
TGTGCCAGCAGTCCTGGACAGGGGGCCTACTACGAGCAGTACTTC
CASSPGQGAYYEQYF
>.|TRBJ2-7|.|TRBV6-5
TGTGCCAGCAGTCCCGAGATGCCTGCCTACGAGCAGTACTTC
CASSPEMPAYEQYF
>.|TRBJ1-2|TRBD1|TRBV7-6
TGTGCCAGCAGCTTAGAAGAGTGGGGACAGACTCATGGCTACACCTTC
CASSLEEWGQTHGYTF
>.|TRBJ1-4|.|TRBV29-1
TGCAGCGTTCCAGGGGTGACTAATGAAAAACTGTTTTTT
CSVPGVTNEKLFF
>.|TRBJ2-5|.|TRBV7-7
TGTGCCAGCAGCTTAGGGTACCAGGAGACCCAGTACTTC
CASSLGYQETQYF
>.|TRBJ2-7|TRBD1|TRBV27
TGTGCCAGCAGTTTGGACAGGGTTTACCACGAGCAGTACTTC
CASSLDRVYHEQYF
>.|TRBJ1-1|TRBD1|TRBV7-2
TGTGCCAGCAGCTCGACAGGGGTCACTGAAGCTTTCTTT
CASSSTGVTEAFF
>.|TRBJ2-3|.|TRBV5-1
TGCGCCAGCAGCTTGGCACTAGCAGCAGATACGCAGTATTTT
CASSLALAADTQYF
>few|TRBJ1-1|.|TRBV18
TGTGCCAGCTCACCTCATCGGGGGTGGACTGAAGCTTTCTTT
CASSPHRGWTEAFF
>.|TRBJ1-3|.|TRBV7-2
TGTGCCAGCAGCTTAATATACAGCTCTGGAAACACCATATATTTT
CASSLIYSSGNTIYF
>.|TRBJ2-2|TRBD2|TRBV7-3
TGTGCCAGCAGCTCCGGGGGGGCGCAATCTGCCGGGGAGCTGTTTTTT
CASSSGGAQSAGELFF
>.|TRBJ2-5|TRBD2|TRBV7-3
TGTGCCAGCAGCCCTTACCCCGGACTAGCGGGAGTTGAAGAGACCCAGTACTTC
CASSPYPGLAGVEETQYF
>once|TRBJ1-1|TRBD1|TRBV7-9
TGTGCCAGCAGCTTGACAGGGGGCGGCACTGAAGCTTTCTTT
CASSLTGGGTEAFF
>.|TRBJ2-1|.|TRBV2
TGTGCCAGCGAGTTCTCCCCTAATGAGCAGTTCTTC
CASEFSPNEQFF
>.|TRBJ2-7|TRBD1|TRBV13
TGTGCCAGCAGCTTATTAGGACAGGGTATGTACGAGCAGTACTTC
CASSLLGQGMYEQYF
>.|TRBJ1-1|.|TRBV29-1
TGCAGCTCCTCCCAGGGAGGCACTGAAGCTTTCTTT
CSSSQGGTEAFF
>.|TRBJ2-7|.|TRBV5-6
TGTGCCAGCAGCTTGGAGGGGACATTTCGCTACGAGCAGTACTTC
CASSLEGTFRYEQYF
>.|TRBJ2-5|.|TRBV5-1
TGCGCCAGCAACCAGGGTGGGGAGACCCAGTACTTC
CASNQGGETQYF
>.|TRBJ1-4|.|TRBV19
TGTGCCAGTAGCACCTTGGGCACTAATGAAAAACTGTTTTTT
CASSTLGTNEKLFF
>once|TRBJ2-7|TRBD2|TRBV4-2
TGTGCCAGCAGCCAAGAGACTAGCGGTAGCTCCTACGAGCAGTACTTC
CASSQETSGSSYEQYF
>.|TRBJ1-1|TRBD1|TRBV7-9
TGTGCCAGCAGCTTAGGAGGGGGCGGGGACACTGAAGCTTTCTTT
CASSLGGGGDTEAFF
>.|TRBJ1-4|.|TRBV25-1
TGTGCCACCGGACGGGATTACGAAAAACTGTTTTTT
CATGRDYEKLFF
>.|TRBJ1-5|.|TRBV28
TGTGCCAGCAGCCAAGGGGGGGAAGGGAATCAGCCCCAGCATTTT
CASSQGGEGNQPQHF
>.|TRBJ2-7|TRBD1|TRBV4-2
TGTGCCAGCAGCCCGCGGTATGGACAGGGGTATAACGAGCAGTACTTC
CASSPRYGQGYNEQYF
>.|TRBJ1-1|TRBD1|TRBV28
TGTGCCAGCACTTATCGGGACAGGAACACTGAAGCTTTCTTT
CASTYRDRNTEAFF
>.|TRBJ1-5|.|TRBV5-1
TGCGCCAGCAGCCTGGACAGCTCGTACAATCAGCCCCAGCATTTT
CASSLDSSYNQPQHF
>few|TRBJ1-1|.|TRBV5-6
TGTGCCAGCAGCTTGGGGGTCAGGGAGAACACTGAAGCTTTCTTT
CASSLGVRENTEAFF
>few|TRBJ1-2|.|TRBV2
TGTGCCAGCAGTGAAACGGGATCCTATGGCTACACCTTC
CASSETGSYGYTF
>few|TRBJ2-2|.|TRBV18
TGTGCCAGCTCACACGGGAACACCGGGGAGCTGTTTTTT
CASSHGNTGELFF
>.|TRBJ1-1|.|TRBV5-1
TGCGCCAGCAGCTTGGACGGGGGAGCTTTCTTT
CASSLDGGAFF
>.|TRBJ2-1|TRBD2|TRBV5-1
TGCGCCAGCACCCGGGGGGAATTGGGGAGGAACGATGAGCAGTTCTTC
CASTRGELGRNDEQFF
>.|TRBJ1-1|.|TRBV5-1
TGCGCCAGCAGTTTGCTTGTCGGACAGAGTATAACTGAAGCTTTCTTT
CASSLLVGQSITEAFF
>.|TRBJ2-5|.|TRBV7-9
TGTGCCAGCAGCGCAGGGGTAACGGGGGAGACCCAGTACTTC
CASSAGVTGETQYF
>.|TRBJ2-7|.|TRBV7-7
TGTGCCAGCAGCCAACGCCGCGGGCCCTACGAGCAGTACTTC
CASSQRRGPYEQYF
>.|TRBJ1-5|.|TRBV4-1
TGCGCCAGCAGCCAAGGAGCAGTCTCGGGTCAGCCCCAGCATTTT
CASSQGAVSGQPQHF
>.|TRBJ2-7|.|TRBV7-8
TGTGCCAGCAGCTTAGGCGTCAACGAGCAGTACTTC
CASSLGVNEQYF
>.|TRBJ2-5|TRBD2|TRBV7-6
TGTGCCAGCAGCTTAGCCGGGACTACCCAAGAGACCCAGTACTTC
CASSLAGTTQETQYF
>few|TRBJ1-1|.|TRBV5-1
TGCGCCAGCAGCTTCGTAGAGGTGGGTAACACTGAAGCTTTCTTT
CASSFVEVGNTEAFF
>few|TRBJ1-5|.|TRBV13
TGTGCCAGCAGCACCCGACAGGCTAATCAGCCCCAGCATTTT
CASSTRQANQPQHF
>few|TRBJ1-2|.|TRBV5-4
TGTGCCAGCAGCTTATCCCAGGGTGGCTACACCTTC
CASSLSQGGYTF
>.|TRBJ2-3|TRBD2|TRBV28
TGTGCCAGCAGTGCCCCCGGGAGGGCAGATACGCAGTATTTT
CASSAPGRADTQYF